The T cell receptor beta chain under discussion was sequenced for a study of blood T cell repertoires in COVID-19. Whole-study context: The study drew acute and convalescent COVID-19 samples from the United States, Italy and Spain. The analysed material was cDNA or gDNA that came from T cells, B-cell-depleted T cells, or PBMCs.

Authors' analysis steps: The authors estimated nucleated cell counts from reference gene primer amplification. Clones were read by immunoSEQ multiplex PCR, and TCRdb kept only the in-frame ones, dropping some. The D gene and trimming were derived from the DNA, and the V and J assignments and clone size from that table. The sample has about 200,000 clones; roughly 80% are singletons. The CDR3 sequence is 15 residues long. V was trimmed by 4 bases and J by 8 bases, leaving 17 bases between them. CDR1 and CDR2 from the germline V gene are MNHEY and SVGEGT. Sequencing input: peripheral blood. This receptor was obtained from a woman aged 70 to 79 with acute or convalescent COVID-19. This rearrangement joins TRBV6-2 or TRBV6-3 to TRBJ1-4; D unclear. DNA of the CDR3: TGTGCCAGCAGTTCCCCCAGTCGCCAAAAAGAAAAACTGTTTTTT. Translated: CASSSPSRQKEKLFF.